Sequencing of this TCR beta chain was carried out in a study of T-cell reconstitution after alpha-beta-depleted transplantation in children. This clonotype has ten or more counts. Antigen unknown. The library targeted TCRbeta and was prepared with unique molecular identifiers. In TCRdb, the PCR reads were re-called with MiXCR into one record per CDR3 protein. In the table there are under 850,000 distinct CDR3 sequences, around 14% of which are singletons. Findings and caveats of the study: Roughly two months post-transplant, alpha-beta T cells reportedly originated from several hundred graft clones that had expanded. Surviving recipient T cells and thymic progenitors underlay high day-60 TCRbeta diversity in some patients. Most T-cell counts and diversity one year after the transplant came from T cells that were newly produced.

There are 12 residues in the CDR3. CDR1 is SGHRS and CDR2 is YFSETQ in the germline V gene. Deletions cut 4 bases from V and 8 bases from J, with 10 bases between. The sample consisted of PBMCs, taken before TCRalphabeta/CD19-depleted stem cell transplant. The sequence was collected from a girl aged 2 to 9 with congenital amegakaryocytic thrombocytopenia, due to receive a stem cell transplant. The chain has TRBV5-1 and TRBJ2-1; D is undetermined. The CDR3 sequence: CASSHPTYEQFF. The CDR3 nucleotides are TGCGCCAGCAGCCACCCCACGTATGAGCAGTTCTTC.